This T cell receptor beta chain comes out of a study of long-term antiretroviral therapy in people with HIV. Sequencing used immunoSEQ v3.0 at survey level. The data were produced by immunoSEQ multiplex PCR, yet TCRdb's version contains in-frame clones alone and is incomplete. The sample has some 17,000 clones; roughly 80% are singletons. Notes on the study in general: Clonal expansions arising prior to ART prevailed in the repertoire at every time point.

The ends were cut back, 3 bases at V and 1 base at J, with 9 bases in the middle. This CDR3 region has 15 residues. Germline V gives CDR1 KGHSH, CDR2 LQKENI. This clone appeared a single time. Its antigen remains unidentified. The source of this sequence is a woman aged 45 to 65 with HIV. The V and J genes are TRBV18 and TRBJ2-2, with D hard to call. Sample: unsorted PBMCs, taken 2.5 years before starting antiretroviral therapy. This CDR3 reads CASSPRQLNTGELFF. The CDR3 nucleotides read TGTGCCAGCTCACCGAGGCAGCTGAACACCGGGGAGCTGTTTTTT.